In this sample, the clone carrying this T cell receptor (beta chain) turned up many times. Its specificity is not known. The ends were cut back, 4 bases at V and 7 bases at J, with 11 bases in the middle. From germline, CDR1 is MNHEY and CDR2 SVGAGI. The CDR3 sequence is 13 residues long. This specimen belongs to a study of CD8 T cells in ankylosing spondylitis. Study results and caveats: A motif of 7 or 8 highly homologous TCR beta variants was seen as apparently characteristic of ankylosing spondylitis blood. Some motif variants had been reported before (in reactive arthritis synovial fluid and blood).

TCR beta libraries were made by quantitative 5'-RACE with molecular barcodes. MiXCR, run by TCRdb on the 5' RACE reads, gives a single entry per CDR3 protein. Of some 200,000 distinct CDR3 sequences listed, about 7% were seen once; the top ten hold 14%. The receptor's source is a male donor with ankylosing spondylitis. The material sequenced was blood, either unsorted or a sorted T cell fraction (not recorded which). This chain links TRBV6-5 with TRBJ1-5, with a tentative D call TRBD1 (5 bases). The CDR3: CASSWGVGQPQHF. CDR3 in DNA: TGTGCCAGCAGTTGGGGCGTTGGACAGCCCCAGCATTTT.